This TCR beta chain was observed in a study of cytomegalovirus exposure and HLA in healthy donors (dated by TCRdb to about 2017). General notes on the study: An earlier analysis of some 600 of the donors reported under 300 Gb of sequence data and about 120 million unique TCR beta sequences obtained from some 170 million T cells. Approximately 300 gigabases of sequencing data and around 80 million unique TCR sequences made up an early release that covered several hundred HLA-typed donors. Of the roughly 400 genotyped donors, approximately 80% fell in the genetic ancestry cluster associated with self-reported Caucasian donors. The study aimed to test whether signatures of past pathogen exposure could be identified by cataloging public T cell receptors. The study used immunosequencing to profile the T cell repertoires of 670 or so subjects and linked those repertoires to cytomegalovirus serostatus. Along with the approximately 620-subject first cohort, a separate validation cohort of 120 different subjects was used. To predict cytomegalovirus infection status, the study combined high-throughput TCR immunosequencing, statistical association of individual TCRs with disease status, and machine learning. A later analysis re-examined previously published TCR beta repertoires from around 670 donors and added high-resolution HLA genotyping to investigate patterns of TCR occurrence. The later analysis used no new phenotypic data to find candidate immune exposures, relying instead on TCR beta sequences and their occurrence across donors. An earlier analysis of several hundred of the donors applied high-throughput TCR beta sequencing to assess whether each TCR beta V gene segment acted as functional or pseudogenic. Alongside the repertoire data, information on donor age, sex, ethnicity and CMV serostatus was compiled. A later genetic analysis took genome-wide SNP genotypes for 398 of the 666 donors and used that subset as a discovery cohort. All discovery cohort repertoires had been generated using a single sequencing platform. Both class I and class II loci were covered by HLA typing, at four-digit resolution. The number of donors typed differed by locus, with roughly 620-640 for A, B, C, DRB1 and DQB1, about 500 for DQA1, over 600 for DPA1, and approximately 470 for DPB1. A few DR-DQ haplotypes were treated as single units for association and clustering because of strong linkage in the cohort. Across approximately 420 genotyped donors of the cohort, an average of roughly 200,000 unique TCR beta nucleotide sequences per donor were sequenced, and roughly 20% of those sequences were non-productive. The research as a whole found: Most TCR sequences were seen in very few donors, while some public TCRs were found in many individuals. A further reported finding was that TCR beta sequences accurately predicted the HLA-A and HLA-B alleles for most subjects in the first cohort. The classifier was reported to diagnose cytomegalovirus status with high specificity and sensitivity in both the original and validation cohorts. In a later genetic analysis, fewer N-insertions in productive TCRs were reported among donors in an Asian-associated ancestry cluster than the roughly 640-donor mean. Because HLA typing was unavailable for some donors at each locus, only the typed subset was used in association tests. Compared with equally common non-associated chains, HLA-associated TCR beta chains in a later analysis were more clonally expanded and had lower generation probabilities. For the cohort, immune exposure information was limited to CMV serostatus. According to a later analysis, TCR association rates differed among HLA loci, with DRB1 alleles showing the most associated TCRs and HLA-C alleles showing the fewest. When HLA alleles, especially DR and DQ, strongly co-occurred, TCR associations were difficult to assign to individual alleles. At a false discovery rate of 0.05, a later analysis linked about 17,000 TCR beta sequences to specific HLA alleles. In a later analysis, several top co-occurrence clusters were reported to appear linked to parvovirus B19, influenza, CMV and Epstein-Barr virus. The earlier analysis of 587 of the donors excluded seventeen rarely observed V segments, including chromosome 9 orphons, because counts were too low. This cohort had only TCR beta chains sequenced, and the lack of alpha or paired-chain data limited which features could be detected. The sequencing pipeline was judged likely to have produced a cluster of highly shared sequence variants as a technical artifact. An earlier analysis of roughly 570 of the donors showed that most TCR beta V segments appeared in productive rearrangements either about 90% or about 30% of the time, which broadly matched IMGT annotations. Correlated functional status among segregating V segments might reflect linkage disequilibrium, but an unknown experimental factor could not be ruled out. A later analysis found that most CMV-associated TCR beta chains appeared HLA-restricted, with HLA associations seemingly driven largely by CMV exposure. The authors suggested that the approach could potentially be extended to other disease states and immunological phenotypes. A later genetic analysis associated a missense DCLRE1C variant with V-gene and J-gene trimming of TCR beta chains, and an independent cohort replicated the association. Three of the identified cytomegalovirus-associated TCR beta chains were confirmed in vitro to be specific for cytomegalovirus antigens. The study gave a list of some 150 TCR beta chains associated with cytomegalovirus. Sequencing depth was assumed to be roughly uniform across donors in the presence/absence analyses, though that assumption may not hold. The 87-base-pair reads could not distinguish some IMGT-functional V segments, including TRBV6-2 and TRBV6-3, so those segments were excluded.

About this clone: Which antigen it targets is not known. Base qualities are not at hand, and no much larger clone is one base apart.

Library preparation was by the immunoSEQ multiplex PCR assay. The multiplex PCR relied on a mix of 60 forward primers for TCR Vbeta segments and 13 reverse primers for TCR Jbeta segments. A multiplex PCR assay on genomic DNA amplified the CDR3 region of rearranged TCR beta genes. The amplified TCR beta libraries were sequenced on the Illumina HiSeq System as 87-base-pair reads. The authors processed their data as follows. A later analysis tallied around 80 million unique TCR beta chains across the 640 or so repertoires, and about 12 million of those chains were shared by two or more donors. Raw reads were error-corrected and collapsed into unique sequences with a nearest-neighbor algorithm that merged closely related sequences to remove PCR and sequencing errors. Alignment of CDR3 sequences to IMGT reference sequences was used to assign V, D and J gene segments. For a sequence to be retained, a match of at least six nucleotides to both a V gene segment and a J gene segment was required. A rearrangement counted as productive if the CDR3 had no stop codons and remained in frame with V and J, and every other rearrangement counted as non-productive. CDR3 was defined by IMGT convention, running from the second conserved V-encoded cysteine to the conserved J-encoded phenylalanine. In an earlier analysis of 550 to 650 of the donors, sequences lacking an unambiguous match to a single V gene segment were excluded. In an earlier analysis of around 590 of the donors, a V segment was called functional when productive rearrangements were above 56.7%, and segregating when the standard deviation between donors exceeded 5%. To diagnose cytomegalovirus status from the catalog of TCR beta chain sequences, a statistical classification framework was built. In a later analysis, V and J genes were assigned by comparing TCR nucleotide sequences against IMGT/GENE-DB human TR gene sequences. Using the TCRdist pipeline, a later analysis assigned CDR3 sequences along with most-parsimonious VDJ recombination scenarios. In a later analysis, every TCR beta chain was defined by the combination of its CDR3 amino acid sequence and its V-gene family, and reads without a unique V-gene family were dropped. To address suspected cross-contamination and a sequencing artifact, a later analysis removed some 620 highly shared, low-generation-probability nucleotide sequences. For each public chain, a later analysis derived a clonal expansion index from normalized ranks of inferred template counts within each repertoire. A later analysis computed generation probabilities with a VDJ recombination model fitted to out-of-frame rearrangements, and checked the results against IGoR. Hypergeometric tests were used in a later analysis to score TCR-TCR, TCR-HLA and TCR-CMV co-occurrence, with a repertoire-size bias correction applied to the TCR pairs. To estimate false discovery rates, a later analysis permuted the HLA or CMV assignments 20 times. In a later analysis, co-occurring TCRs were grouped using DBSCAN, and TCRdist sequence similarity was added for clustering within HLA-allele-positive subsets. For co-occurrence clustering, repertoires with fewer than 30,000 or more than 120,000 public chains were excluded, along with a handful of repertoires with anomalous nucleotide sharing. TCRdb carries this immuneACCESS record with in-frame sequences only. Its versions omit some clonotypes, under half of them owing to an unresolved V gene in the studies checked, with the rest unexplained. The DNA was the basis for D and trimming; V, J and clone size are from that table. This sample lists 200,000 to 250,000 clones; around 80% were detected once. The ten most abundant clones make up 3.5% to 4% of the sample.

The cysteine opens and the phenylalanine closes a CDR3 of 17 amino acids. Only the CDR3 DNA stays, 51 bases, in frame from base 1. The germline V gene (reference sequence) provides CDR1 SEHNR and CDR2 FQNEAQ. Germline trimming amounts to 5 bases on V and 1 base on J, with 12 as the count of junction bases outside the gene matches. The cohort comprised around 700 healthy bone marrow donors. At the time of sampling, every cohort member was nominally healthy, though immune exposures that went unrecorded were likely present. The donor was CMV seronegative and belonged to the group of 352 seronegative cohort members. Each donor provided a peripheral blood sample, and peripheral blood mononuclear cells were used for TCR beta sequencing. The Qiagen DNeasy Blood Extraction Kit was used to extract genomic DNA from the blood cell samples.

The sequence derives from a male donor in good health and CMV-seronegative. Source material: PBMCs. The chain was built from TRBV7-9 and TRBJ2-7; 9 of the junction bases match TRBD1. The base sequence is TGTGCCAGCAGCCTCCCCGGGACAGGGCCCAAATCCTACGAGCAGTACTTC. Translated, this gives CASSLPGTGPKSYEQYF. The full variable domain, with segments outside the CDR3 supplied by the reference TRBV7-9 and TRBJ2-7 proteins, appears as DTGVSQNPRHKITKRGQNVTFRCDPISEHNRLYWYRQTLGQGPEFLTYFQNEAQLEKSRLLSDRFSAERPKGSFSTLEIQRTEQGDSAMYLCASSLPGTGPKSYEQYFGPGTRLTVT.